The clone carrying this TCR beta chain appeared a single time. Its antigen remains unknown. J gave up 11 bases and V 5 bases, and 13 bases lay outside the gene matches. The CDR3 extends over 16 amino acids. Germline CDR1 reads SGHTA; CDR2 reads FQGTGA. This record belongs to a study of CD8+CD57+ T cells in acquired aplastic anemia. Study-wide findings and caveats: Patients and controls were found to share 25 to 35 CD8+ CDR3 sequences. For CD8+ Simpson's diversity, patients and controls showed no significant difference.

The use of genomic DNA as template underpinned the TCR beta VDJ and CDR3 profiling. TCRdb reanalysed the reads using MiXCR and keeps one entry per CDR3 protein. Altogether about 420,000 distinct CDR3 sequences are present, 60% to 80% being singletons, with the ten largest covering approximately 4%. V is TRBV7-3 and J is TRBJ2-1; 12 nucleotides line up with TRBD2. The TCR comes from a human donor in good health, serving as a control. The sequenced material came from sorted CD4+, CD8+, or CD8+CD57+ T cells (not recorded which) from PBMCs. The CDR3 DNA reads TGTGCCAGCAGCGCTAGCGGGGGGGAGACTGAGACCCAGCAGTTCTTC. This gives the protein CASSASGGETETQQFF.